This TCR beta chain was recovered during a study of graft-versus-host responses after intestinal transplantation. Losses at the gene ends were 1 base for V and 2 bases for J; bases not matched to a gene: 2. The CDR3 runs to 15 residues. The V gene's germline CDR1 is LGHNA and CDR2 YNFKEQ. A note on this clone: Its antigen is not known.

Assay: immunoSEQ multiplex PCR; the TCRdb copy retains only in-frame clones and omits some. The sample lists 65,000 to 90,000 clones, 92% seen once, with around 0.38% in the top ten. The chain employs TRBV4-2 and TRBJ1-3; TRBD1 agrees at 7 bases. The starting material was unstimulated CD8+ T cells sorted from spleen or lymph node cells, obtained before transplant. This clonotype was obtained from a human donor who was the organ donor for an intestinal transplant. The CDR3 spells CASSQVGQAGNTIYF. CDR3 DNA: TGTGCCAGCAGCCAAGTCGGACAGGCTGGAAACACCATATATTTT.